The 9 T cell receptor beta chains given below trace back to one sample, sequenced in a study of blood T cell repertoires in COVID-19. The method was immunoSEQ multiplex PCR; TCRdb's version includes in-frame clones alone and lacks a portion of them. The sample has hundreds of thousands of clones; more than 70% are singletons. The specimen sequenced was peripheral blood. All receptors come from a woman older than 75 with acute or convalescent COVID-19.

This clone was recorded only once. This rearrangement joins TRBV13 to TRBJ1-1, with 8 nucleotides matching TRBD1. This CDR3 region has 15 residues. V was pared by 5 bases and J by 1 base, with 6 bases of the junction left unmatched. CDR1 and CDR2 (germline): PRHDT, FYEKMQ (reference sequence). DNA for the CDR3: TGTGCCAGCAGCGCAACAGGGGGAAGGAACACTGAAGCTTTCTTT. As protein: CASSATGGRNTEAFF. The full variable domain, with the rest looked up from reference TRBV13 and TRBJ1-1, is AAGVIQSPRHLIKEKRETATLKCYPIPRHDTVYWYQQGPGQDPQFLISFYEKMQSDKGSIPDRFSAQQFSDYHSELNMSSLELGDSALYFCASSATGGRNTEAFFGQGTRLTVV.

The rearrangement joins TRBV5-6 to TRBJ1-4; 11 nucleotides agree with TRBD1. The CDR3 length is 15 residues. With 4 bases clipped from V and 8 bases from J, the junction kept 7 bases outside the gene matches. Germline-derived CDR1 and CDR2 are SGHDT and YYEEEE. The CDR3 is CASSLRDRGTEKLFF. The DNA for the CDR3 is TGTGCCAGCAGCCTCCGGGACAGGGGGACCGAAAAACTGTTTTTT.

The CDR3 is CASSPRQGRNNSPLHF. In nucleotides, the CDR3 is TGTGCCAGCAGCCCCCGGCAGGGTAGAAATAATTCACCCCTCCACTTT. This chain links TRBV3-1 (or the pseudogene TRBV3-2) with TRBJ1-6; a weak D match, TRBD1 (5 bases). Trimming removed 4 bases at V and 5 bases at J, with 15 bases between. Germline CDR1 and CDR2: LGHDT and YNNKEL (reference sequence). This CDR3 spans 16 amino acids.

The V and J genes are TRBV5-4 and TRBJ1-6; the match to TRBD1 covers 7 bases. Germline values: CDR1 SGHNT, CDR2 YYREEE (reference sequence). V shed 4 bases and J 5 bases; nucleotides not matched to a gene: 3. This CDR3 has 14 amino acids. CDR3 in amino acids: CASSMGQNNSPLHF. For the CDR3, the DNA is TGTGCCAGCAGCATGGGACAGAATAATTCACCCCTCCACTTT.

Here the CDR3 DNA reads TGTGCCAGCGAGGACTCGAGCCGGTCCTACGAGCAGTACTTC. Translation gives CASEDSSRSYEQYF. The V gene is TRBV3-1 (or the pseudogene TRBV3-2), the J gene TRBJ2-7, with D possibly matching TRBD2 (5 bases). Trimming took off 8 bases at V and 1 base at J, with 15 bases between the two ends. In germline, CDR1 is LGHDT, CDR2 YNNKEL (reference sequence). This CDR3 is 14 amino acids long.

The chain carries TRBV5-4 and TRBJ2-2; D not resolved. The CDR3 covers 16 residues. V lost 0 bases and J 5 bases, leaving 14 bases between the germline ends. CDR1 and CDR2 from the germline V gene are SGHNT and YYREEE (reference sequence). In DNA form, the CDR3 reads TGTGCCAGCAGCTTGGATAGAGTGCGGAGTACCGGGGAGCTGTTTTTT. Translating it yields CASSLDRVRSTGELFF.

V gene TRBV12-3 or TRBV12-4 combines with J gene TRBJ1-1; perhaps TRBD1 as D (6 bases). The CDR3 has 13 residues. V was trimmed by 7 bases and J by 0 bases, leaving 9 bases between them. The CDR3 is CASTQGMNTEAFF. CDR3 DNA sequence: TGTGCCAGCACCCAGGGGATGAACACTGAAGCTTTCTTT.

The V and J genes are TRBV5-1 and TRBJ1-5; 9 nucleotides align to TRBD1. Per the germline V gene, CDR1 is SGHRS and CDR2 is YFSETQ. The junction had 1 base not matched to a gene; V was cut back by 1 base and J by 5 bases. The CDR3 loop spans 14 amino acids. The CDR3 coding sequence is TGCGCCAGCAGCTTGAGACAGGGGGATCAGCCCCAGCATTTT. Translation: CASSLRQGDQPQHF.

The chain carries TRBV4-3 and TRBJ1-1; D unclear. Trimming removed 0 bases from V and 5 bases from J, with 7 bases in between. From germline, CDR1 is LGHNA and CDR2 YSLEER. This CDR3 is 13 amino acids long. CDR3 DNA sequence: TGCGCCAGCAGCCAAGAACGGCGGACTGAAGCTTTCTTT. It translates to CASSQERRTEAFF.